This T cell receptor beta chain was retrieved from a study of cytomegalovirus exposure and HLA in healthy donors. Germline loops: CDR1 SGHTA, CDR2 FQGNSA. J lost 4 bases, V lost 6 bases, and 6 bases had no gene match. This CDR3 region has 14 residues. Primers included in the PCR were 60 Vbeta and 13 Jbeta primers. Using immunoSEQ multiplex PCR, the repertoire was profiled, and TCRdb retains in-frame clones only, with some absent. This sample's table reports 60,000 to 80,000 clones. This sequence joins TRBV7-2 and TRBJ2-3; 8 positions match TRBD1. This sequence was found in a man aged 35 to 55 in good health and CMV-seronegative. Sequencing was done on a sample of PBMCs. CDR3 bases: TGTGCCAGCAGTTACGACAGGGGTGCAGATACGCAGTATTTT. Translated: CASSYDRGADTQYF.